The source of this T cell receptor beta chain is a study of shared clonotypes between healthy human individuals. General observations from the study: Of the naive CD4 clonotypes, roughly 5.5% were shared across a few donors.

Repertoires were generated with immunoSEQ multiplex PCR, while TCRdb's copy carries only in-frame clones and drops some. The top ten hold around 0.13% of the sample, which has around 2.1 million clones, almost 96% seen once. The V and J ends lost 0 bases and 6 bases respectively, with 10 bases between them. The germline V gene encodes CDR1 MNHNY and CDR2 SVGAGI (reference sequence). This CDR3 has 14 residues. To note about this clone: Its antigen is not known.

The chain couples TRBV6-6 to TRBJ2-3; a weak D match, TRBD1 (6 bases). This clonotype was obtained from a man aged 18 to 30 in good health. The sample consisted of naive CD4+ T cells sorted from blood. Stated subset: CD45RA+ positively selected. CDR3 sequence (DNA): TGTGCCAGCAGTTACTCACCAGGGGTCGATACGCAGTATTTT. Translated, it gives CASSYSPGVDTQYF.